This TCR beta chain was obtained from a study of shared clonotypes between healthy human individuals. Study-wide points: Shared across a few donors were around 5% of the naive CD4 clonotypes. Unshared clonotypes carried lower generation probabilities than those common to all four donors. The donor pool, a small one, limited the genetic and exposure-history diversity represented.

Note on this clone: Its target is unknown.

Assay: immunoSEQ multiplex PCR; the TCRdb copy retains only in-frame clones and omits some. The data contain more than 2 million clones, approximately 95% of them singletons. From germline, CDR1 is LNHDA and CDR2 SQIVND (reference sequence). V was clipped by 5 bases and J by 7 bases; unmatched bases: 11. This CDR3 contains 14 residues. This receptor was taken from a man aged 18 to 30 in good health. The chain couples TRBV19 to TRBJ2-7; TRBD1 aligns across 7 bases. The sequencing sample was made of naive CD4+ T cells sorted from blood. The subset denotes: CD45RA+ positively selected. CDR3 in DNA: TGTGCCAGTAGTCTTCGACAGGGTGGTGGAGAGCAGTACTTC. It specifies CASSLRQGGGEQYF.